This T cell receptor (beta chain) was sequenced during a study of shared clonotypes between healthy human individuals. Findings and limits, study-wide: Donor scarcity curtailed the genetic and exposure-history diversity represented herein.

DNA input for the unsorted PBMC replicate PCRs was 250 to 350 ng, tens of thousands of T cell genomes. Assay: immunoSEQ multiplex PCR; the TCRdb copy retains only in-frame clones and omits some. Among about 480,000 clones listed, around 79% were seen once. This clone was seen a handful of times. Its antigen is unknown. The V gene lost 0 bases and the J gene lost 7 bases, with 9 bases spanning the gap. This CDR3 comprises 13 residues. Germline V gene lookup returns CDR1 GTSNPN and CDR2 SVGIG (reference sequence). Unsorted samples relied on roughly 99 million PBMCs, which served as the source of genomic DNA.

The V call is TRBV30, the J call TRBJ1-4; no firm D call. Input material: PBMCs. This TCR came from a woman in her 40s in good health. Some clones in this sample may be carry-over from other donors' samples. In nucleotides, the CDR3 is TGTGCCTGGAGTGTTGGGTTTGGTGAAAAACTGTTTTTT. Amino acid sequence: CAWSVGFGEKLFF.